Each of the 14 T cell receptor beta chains below was sequenced from the same sample in a study of shared clonotypes between healthy human individuals. Clones were read by immunoSEQ multiplex PCR, and TCRdb kept only the in-frame ones, dropping some. Of 550,000 to 850,000 clones in the sample, approximately 77% were seen once. Material: memory CD4+ T cells sorted from blood. Indicated subset: CD45RA-negative fraction. Receptors were obtained from a woman aged 25 to 39 in good health.

On this clone: This sequence may be a read error, since a much larger clone differs from it by one base. The chain combines TRBV25-1 with TRBJ2-7; 10 bases align to TRBD2. V was clipped by 5 bases and J by 4 bases; unmatched bases: 2. Per the germline V gene, CDR1 is MGHDK and CDR2 is SYGVNS. This CDR3 spans 13 amino acids. CDR3 coding DNA: TGTGCCAGCAGTATTAGCGGGAGGTACGAGCAGTACTTC. Protein sequence: CASSISGRYEQYF.

Only a few counts were recorded for this clone. The chain has TRBV5-1 and TRBJ2-6; no clear D gene. This CDR3 has 17 residues. Germline values: CDR1 SGHRS, CDR2 YFSETQ. V was cut by 2 bases and J by 0 bases, with 12 bases left in between. The chain's CDR3 is CASSFISGNSGANVLTF. CDR3 bases: TGCGCCAGCAGCTTTATAAGTGGAAACTCTGGGGCCAACGTCCTGACTTTC.

This chain connects TRBV30 to TRBJ2-7; 8 nucleotides match TRBD2. The CDR3 contains 14 residues. Germline CDR1 GTSNPN, CDR2 SVGIG (reference sequence). The ends lost 4 bases at V and 4 bases at J; junction bases unmatched: 9. The DNA of the CDR3 is TGTGCCTGGAAGCCGGGACTAGAGTTTTACGAGCAGTACTTC. It translates to CAWKPGLEFYEQYF.

The rearrangement links TRBV14 to TRBJ2-7; 10 nucleotides line up with TRBD2. V shed 10 bases, J shed 4 bases, and the junction held 19 bases outside the gene matches. Germline V gives CDR1 SGHDN, CDR2 FVKESK. The CDR3 totals 17 residues. The CDR3 region is CATNKGGLAGAVYEQYF. CDR3 nucleotides: TGTGCCACCAACAAGGGTGGGCTAGCGGGAGCGGTGTACGAGCAGTACTTC.

The CDR3 DNA reads as TGTGCCAGCAGCAAGGAGTCTAGCGGGTACAATGAGCAGTTCTTC. The encoded protein is CASSKESSGYNEQFF. V and J are TRBV21-1 and TRBJ2-1; the table's D gene call, TRBD2, was not cross checked with the DNA. TRBV21-1 is noted as a pseudogene. The CDR3 runs to 15 residues.

The chain has TRBV27 and TRBJ1-1, with TRBD1 identical over 8 bases. V gave up 3 bases and J gave up 5 bases; unmatched junction bases: 8. The germline CDR1 and CDR2 sequences are MNHEY and SMNVEV (reference sequence). This CDR3 is built from 15 residues. The chain's CDR3 is CASSFQWTGQTEAFF. CDR3 sequence (DNA): TGTGCCAGCAGTTTCCAATGGACAGGGCAAACTGAAGCTTTCTTT.

This chain links TRBV6-6 with TRBJ2-6, with D maybe TRBD2 (5 bases). The germline gives CDR1 MNHNY, CDR2 SVGAGI (reference sequence). The CDR3 runs to 16 residues. Trimming took off 0 bases at V and 2 bases at J, with 8 bases between the two ends. The chain's CDR3 is CASSYSAGAGANVLTF. The CDR3 DNA follows: TGTGCCAGCAGTTACTCGGCCGGGGCTGGGGCCAACGTCCTGACTTTC.

In its sample, this clone was seen once. The rearrangement joins TRBV5-1 to TRBJ2-3; unclear D gene. The CDR3 extends over 12 amino acids. The germline CDR1 and CDR2 sequences are SGHRS and YFSETQ. Trimming stripped 3 bases from V and 3 bases from J, with 5 bases between. The CDR3 here is CASSWYTDTQYF. The CDR3 nucleotides read TGCGCCAGCAGCTGGTATACAGATACGCAGTATTTT.

This chain uses TRBV10-1 with TRBJ2-7; a possible D gene is TRBD2 (6 bases). Trimming cost V 1 base and J 6 bases, with 13 bases left between them. This CDR3 region has 14 residues. The V gene's germline CDR1 is WNHNN and CDR2 SYGVQD (reference sequence). The CDR3 coding sequence is TGCGCCAGCAGTGAGTTTGGCAGCGGGCGCGAGCAGTACTTC. Protein: CASSEFGSGREQYF.

The V and J genes are TRBV9 and TRBJ2-5; 11 nucleotides line up with TRBD2. V dropped 2 bases and J dropped 2; count of bases not matched to a gene: 5. The CDR3 runs 16 residues. Germline CDR1 and CDR2: SGDLS and YYNGEE. In nucleotides, the CDR3 is TGTGCCAGCAGCGTCCCGACTAGCGGGATACAAGAGACCCAGTACTTC. Translating gives CASSVPTSGIQETQYF.

In this sample, this clone turned up many times. The V call is TRBV5-1, the J call TRBJ2-1; TRBD2 is a possible D gene (6 bases). The CDR3 is 14 residues long. In germline, CDR1 is SGHRS, CDR2 YFSETQ. V was cut by 4 bases and J by 10 bases, with 18 bases left in between. CDR3 region: CASSPGTAELEQFF. Here the CDR3 DNA reads TGCGCCAGCAGCCCGGGGACTGCTGAACTGGAGCAGTTCTTC.

This clone was counted a few times. The chain carries TRBV25-1 and TRBJ1-1; 7 bases map to TRBD1. The germline V gene encodes CDR1 MGHDK and CDR2 SYGVNS. J lost 5 bases, V lost 4 bases, and 7 bases had no gene match. This CDR3 comprises 14 residues. The CDR3 reads CASSVSLGQTEAFF. The CDR3 region has the DNA TGTGCCAGCAGTGTATCCCTGGGACAGACTGAAGCTTTCTTT.

A few counts support this clone. The chain recombines TRBV28 with TRBJ1-5; tentative D call: TRBD1 (5 bases). CDR1 and CDR2 (germline): MDHEN, SYDVKM. Deletions cut 9 bases from V and 11 bases from J, with 11 bases between. The CDR3 loop spans 10 amino acids. The CDR3 bases are TGTGCCAGGCCTGGGGCGGCCCAGCATTTT. Translating gives CARPGAAQHF. Full variable domain (rest looked up from reference TRBV28 and TRBJ1-5): DVKVTQSSRYLVKRTGEKVFLECVQDMDHENMFWYRQDPGLGLRLIYFSYDVKMKEKGDIPEGYSVSREKKERFSLILESASTNQTSMYLCARPGAAQHFGDGTRLSIL.

In its sample, this clone was seen once. V usage is TRBV7-8 and J usage is TRBJ2-7; 7 bases line up with TRBD1. The CDR3 loop spans 14 amino acids. Germline CDR1 SGHVS, CDR2 FQNEAQ. V was pared by 4 bases and J by 5 bases, with 8 bases of the junction left unmatched. The CDR3 loop reads CASSSRQGFHEQYF. In DNA form, the CDR3 reads TGTGCCAGCAGCTCACGACAGGGCTTCCACGAGCAGTACTTC.